Given below is one T cell receptor (beta chain) in context. Its antigen target is currently unknown. Per-nucleotide qualities are absent, and no much larger clonotype sits a single base away. Using the deep immunoSEQ assay, multiplex PCR amplified TCR CDR3 regions from genomic DNA. Extracted genomic DNA from each cell subset was spread evenly across all wells of several immunoSEQ 96-well plates, with each plate serving as a replicate. For sorted subsets, each replicate PCR was loaded with about 0.2 ug genomic DNA, equivalent to 25,000 to 35,000 T cell genomes. The purified libraries were quantified using a Qubit 3.0 fluorometer, sized with a Bioanalyzer 2100, and then quantified again using the KAPA Library Quantification kit. Every immunoSEQ 96-well plate was sequenced on a separate single-read 150-cycle Illumina NextSeq 550 flow cell. The authors processed their data as follows. Because only junctional sequences without quality scores were contained in the immunoSEQ output, filtering matching that applied to full-length reads could not be performed. To assign V/J genes and CDR3, sequences were annotated using PyIR, a Python wrapper for IgBLAST v1.9, with IMGT germline references. Reads were filtered out if the reads had weak V/J assignments (E-value above 1e-6), no CDR3, stop codons, out-of-frame junctions, or ambiguous translated residues. V3J clonotypes were defined as sequences sharing an identical inferred V gene, J gene, and CDR3 amino acid sequence. The percentage overlap between two repertoires was calculated by dividing the number of shared unique clonotypes by the size of the smaller repertoire. Three approaches were used to assess repertoire richness: RTK rarefaction, the Chao1 estimator, and Recon v2.1 estimates of unobserved clonotypes. For all TCRbeta clonotypes obtained by the gDNA method from several donors, generation probabilities were computed with OLGA. TCRdb took this table from immuneACCESS and kept in-frame rearrangements with V and J called. Such tables lack part of the clones; where checked against another copy, unresolved V genes explain under half of the gap, and the rest is unexplained. Clone size and the V and J calls come from that table; the DNA yielded D and trimming. The sample table shows 2 million to 2.5 million clones, and approximately 95% are seen once. The top ten clonotypes cover more than 0.1% of the sample.

CDR1 is given as SGHVS and CDR2 as FQNEAQ, both from the germline V gene. Relative to germline, V is missing 0 bases and J is missing 14 bases, with 9 bases of the junction outside any gene match. Its CDR3 holds 15 amino acids, cysteine through phenylalanine. This entry keeps only the CDR3 DNA: 45 bases, framed from base 1. Healthy HIV-negative adults with no recently reported acute infections or vaccinations were included as donors. Only Caucasian adults living in Nashville, Tennessee, USA were represented among the donors. CD4+ T cells were enriched through magnetic negative selection, after which naive cells were positively selected on CD45RA and the remaining negative fraction served as the memory subset. Blood was obtained by leukapheresis, after which PBMCs were separated by Ficoll-Histopaque density gradient centrifugation and cryopreserved in liquid nitrogen vapor phase. Purity and quantity of every magnetically sorted T cell population were checked by analytical flow cytometry. Genomic DNA was isolated from each sorted fraction and quantified by UV absorbance on a Nanodrop 2000c.

The data are from a study of shared clonotypes between healthy human individuals (dated by TCRdb to about 2020). About the study as a whole: The cohort comprised two women and a few men aged 18 to 49 years. Per donor, leukapheresis produced somewhere between about 0.85 and 10 billion PBMCs. For each donor, CD4 naive and CD4 memory were each given three plates, CD8 naive was given two plates, and CD8 memory was given one plate. Different laboratories and diverse techniques were used to prepare libraries and sequence TCR repertoires, to increase sequencing depth and limit assay-specific biases. The study deeply sequenced blood TCR repertoires of about five healthy adults to estimate repertoire size and the extent of clonotype sharing between individuals.

What the study reported, not specific to this receptor: Sampling was restricted to blood, and TCR repertoires in tissues likely differ from the TCR repertoires found in blood. Across a handful of donors, approximately 4.9% of naive CD4, roughly 3.3% of naive CD8, about 2% of memory CD4, and over 0.35% of memory CD8 clonotypes were shared. Naive subsets generally had larger estimated clonotype richness than memory subsets did. Compared with non-shared clonotypes, the clonotypes found in all four sorted-subset donors had higher generation probabilities. The small number of donors limited the genetic and exposure-history diversity represented. Pairwise subsampling indicated that sequencing depth was expected to affect the degree of clonotype sharing among donors. Even with the large sequencing depth, rarefaction of the sorted-subset datasets indicated that sequencing was incomplete.

This sequence uses TRBV7-8 and TRBJ2-3, and 12 bases in between align with TRBD2. The clonotype originates from a young man in good health. The sample comprised naive CD4+ T cells sorted from blood. The intended sense of this specimen's cell subset or site label: CD45RA+ positively selected. In nucleotides, the sequence is TGTGCCAGCAGCTTAGCGCAGGGTTCTAGCGGGAGGGGGTATTTT. It is translated as CASSLAQGSSGRGYF. Where the CDR3 stops, the reference TRBV7-8 and TRBJ2-3 genes take over; the full variable domain is GAGVSQSPRYKVAKRGQDVALRCDPISGHVSLFWYQQALGQGPEFLTYFQNEAQLDKSGLPSDRFFAERPEGSVSTLKIQRTQQEDSAVYLCASSLAQGSSGRGYFGPGTRLTVL.